This is a list of T cell receptor beta chains from one sample in a study of shared T cell receptors in the human thymus. The method was immunoSEQ multiplex PCR; TCRdb's version includes in-frame clones alone and lacks a portion of them. Of approximately 580,000 clones in the sample, around three quarters were seen once. The data also belong to a second study, concerning human thymus T cells.

The sample was thymocytes. These receptors came from a boy under two years old with a congenital heart defect. Each CDR3 is given with its conserved first and last residue. The D gene is left open where the match is weak. The size entry is marked missing in some rows and otherwise reads once, few, many or a size class.

abundance	d_gene	j_gene	v_gene	CDR3nt	CDR3aa
NA	TRBD1	TRBJ2-5	TRBV19	TGTGCCAGTAGTATGGGACAGACCCAAGAGACCCAGTACTTC	CASSMGQTQETQYF
NA	TRBD2	TRBJ2-1	TRBV15	TGTGCCACCAGCCATAGCGGGAGTGTCTACAATGAGCAGTTCTTC	CATSHSGSVYNEQFF
NA	TRBD1	TRBJ2-3	TRBV29-1	TGCAGCGTACCCGGGACAGGGAGCACAGATACGCAGTATTTT	CSVPGTGSTDTQYF
NA	TRBD2	TRBJ2-7	TRBV7-2	TGTGCCAGCACCCCTGCGGGGGGGGAGCAGTACTTC	CASTPAGGEQYF
few	TRBD1	TRBJ1-5	TRBV19	TGTGCCAGTAGTATAGAGAGACAGGGCCTCGGTCAGCCCCAGCATTTT	CASSIERQGLGQPQHF
NA	TRBD2	TRBJ2-7	TRBV14	TGTGCCAGCCGGACTAGCGGGAACCCCCACGAGCAGTACTTC	CASRTSGNPHEQYF
NA	NA	TRBJ2-6	TRBV7-2	TGTGCCATCTGTCAGGGGCCAAGGGGGGCCAACGTCCTGACTTTC	CAICQGPRGANVLTF
NA	TRBD2	TRBJ2-1	TRBV7-2	TGTGCCAGCAGCTTCCAAGGACTAGCGGGTTTATCCTACAATGAGCAGTTCTTC	CASSFQGLAGLSYNEQFF
few	NA	TRBJ2-1	TRBV14	TGTGCCAGCAGCCAAGTTCCCGGGGGCAATGAGCAGTTCTTC	CASSQVPGGNEQFF
NA	NA	TRBJ1-4	TRBV25-1	TGTGCCAGCAGGTCCTTTTGTGGTAGTCGACTGTTTTTT	CASRSFCGSRLFF
few	NA	TRBJ1-2	TRBV19	TGTGCCAGTAGTCCCTGGGGCCCGAGTGGCTACACCTTC	CASSPWGPSGYTF
NA	TRBD2	TRBJ2-1	TRBV4-3	TGCGCCAGCAGCCAAGATTTGGGACTAGCGAGCTCCTACAATGAGCAGTTCTTC	CASSQDLGLASSYNEQFF
NA	NA	TRBJ2-3	TRBV28	TGTGCCAGCAGTTTAGGGGGCTCCACAGATACGCAGTATTTT	CASSLGGSTDTQYF
NA	TRBD2	TRBJ2-2	TRBV19	TGTGCCAGTAGCACGCCTCGACTAGCGCCGAACACCGGGGAGCTGTTTTTT	CASSTPRLAPNTGELFF
NA	TRBD1	TRBJ2-7	TRBV10-2	TGCGCCAGCACCGGACAGGGTGGCGACGAGCAGTACTTC	CASTGQGGDEQYF